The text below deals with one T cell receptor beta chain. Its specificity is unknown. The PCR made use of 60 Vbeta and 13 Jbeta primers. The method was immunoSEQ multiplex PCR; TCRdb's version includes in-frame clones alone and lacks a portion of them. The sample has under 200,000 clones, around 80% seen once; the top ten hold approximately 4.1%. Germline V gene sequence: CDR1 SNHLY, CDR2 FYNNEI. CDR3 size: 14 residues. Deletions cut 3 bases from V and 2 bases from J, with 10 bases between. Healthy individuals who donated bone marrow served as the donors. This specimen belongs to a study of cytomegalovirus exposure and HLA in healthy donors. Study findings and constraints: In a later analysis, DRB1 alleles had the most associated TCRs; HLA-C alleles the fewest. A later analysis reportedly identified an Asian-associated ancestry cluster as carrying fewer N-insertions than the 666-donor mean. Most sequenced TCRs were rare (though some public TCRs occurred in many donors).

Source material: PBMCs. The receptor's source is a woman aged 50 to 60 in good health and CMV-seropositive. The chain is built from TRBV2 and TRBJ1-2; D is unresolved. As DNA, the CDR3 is TGTGCCAGCAGTGAGCGGCAGAAAAACTATGGCTACACCTTC. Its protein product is CASSERQKNYGYTF.